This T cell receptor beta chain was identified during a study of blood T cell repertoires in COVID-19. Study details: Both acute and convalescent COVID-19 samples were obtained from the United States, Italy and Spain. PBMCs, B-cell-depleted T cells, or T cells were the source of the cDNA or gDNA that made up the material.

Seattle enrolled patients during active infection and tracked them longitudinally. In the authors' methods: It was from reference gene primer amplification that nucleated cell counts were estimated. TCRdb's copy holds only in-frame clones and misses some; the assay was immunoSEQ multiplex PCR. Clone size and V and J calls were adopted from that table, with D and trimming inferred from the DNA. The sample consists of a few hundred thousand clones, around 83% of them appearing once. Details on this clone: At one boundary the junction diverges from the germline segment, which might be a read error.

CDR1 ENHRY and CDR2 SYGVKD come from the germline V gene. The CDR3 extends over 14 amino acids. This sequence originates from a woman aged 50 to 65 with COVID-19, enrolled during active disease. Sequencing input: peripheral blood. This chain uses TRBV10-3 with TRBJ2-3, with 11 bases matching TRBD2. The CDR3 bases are TGTGCCATCAGGACTAGCGGGAACACAGTTACGCAGTATTTT. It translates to CAIRTSGNTVTQYF.